The T cell receptor beta chain described here comes from a study of graft-versus-host responses after intestinal transplantation. Overall study context: Isolated intestinal, liver-intestinal, or multivisceral transplants were what recipients had. Each patient got anti-thymocyte globulin induction, then tacrolimus and steroids for roughly 3 years.

TCRdb's copy holds only in-frame clones and misses some; the assay was immunoSEQ multiplex PCR. The table shows roughly 92,000 clones, with roughly 90% occurring only once. The CDR3 has 14 residues. V dropped 5 bases and J dropped 2; count of bases not matched to a gene: 6. CDR1 is LNHDA, CDR2 SQIVND, per germline (reference sequence). Study-wide findings and caveats: Graft-donor T cell macrochimerism in patients accompanied high graft-versus-host to host-versus-graft clonal ratios in allografts.

This clone has just one count. The antigen remains undetermined. This chain links TRBV19 with TRBJ2-7; 7 bases align to TRBD1. The sequences come from unstimulated CD4+ T cells sorted from spleen or lymph node cells, collected before intestinal transplant. The receptor's source is a human donor who received an intestinal transplant. CDR3 bases: TGTGCCAGTAGTCCTCGGGACAGTCCCTACGAGCAGTACTTC. Translated, it gives CASSPRDSPYEQYF.